The 5 T cell receptor beta chains below were found in one sample sequenced in a study of blood T cell repertoires in COVID-19. TCRdb's copy holds only in-frame clones and misses some; the assay was immunoSEQ multiplex PCR. This sample has around 360,000 clones, with approximately 87% found just once. Sequencing input: PBMCs or T cells enriched from blood (not recorded which). These receptors came from a man aged 35 to 55 in a cohort exposed to, infected with or recovered from COVID-19 (not recorded which).

The genes are TRBV11-2 and TRBJ2-3; TRBD1 matches 9 bases. Trimming cost V 6 bases and J 5 bases; bases outside gene matches: 9. Germline-derived CDR1 and CDR2 are SGHAT and FQNNGV. The CDR3 consists of 15 residues. Here the CDR3 DNA reads TGTGCCAGCAGGCGGACAGGGGAGAAGAGAGATACGCAGTATTTT. This translates into CASRRTGEKRDTQYF.

The rearrangement uses TRBV6-2 or TRBV6-3 and TRBJ1-5, with D unclear. Germline-derived CDR1 and CDR2 are MNHEY and SVGEGT. V was clipped by 2 bases and J by 6 bases, with 5 bases between them. The CDR3 is 12 amino acids. CDR3 DNA sequence: TGTGCCAGCAGTTACGAGATTCAGCCCCAGCATTTT. Encoded protein: CASSYEIQPQHF.

CDR3 sequence: CASSQESRAALSYEQYF. As DNA, the CDR3 is TGTGCCAGCAGCCAAGAATCAAGAGCGGCTCTCTCCTACGAGCAGTACTTC. This sequence joins TRBV4-2 and TRBJ2-7; D is perhaps TRBD2 (5 bases). This CDR3 region has 17 residues. Per the germline V gene, CDR1 is LGHNA and CDR2 is YNFKEQ. V was trimmed by 0 bases and J by 0 bases, leaving 15 bases between them.

The chain recombines TRBV27 with TRBJ2-7; 11 positions agree with TRBD2. Trimming at V came to 5 bases and at J to 2 bases, leaving 14 bases not matched to a gene. This CDR3 is built from 18 residues. CDR1 and CDR2 from the germline V gene are MNHEY and SMNVEV (reference sequence). The CDR3 protein is CASSVYLAGGLPTYEQYF. The CDR3 bases are TGTGCCAGCAGTGTATATCTAGCGGGAGGACTCCCGACCTACGAGCAGTACTTC.

This chain uses TRBV28 with TRBJ1-5; D is unclear. This CDR3 has 13 residues. Trimming removed 7 bases at V and 8 bases at J, with 15 bases between. CDR1 and CDR2 from the germline V gene are MDHEN and SYDVKM. The CDR3 region is CASKLFNGEPQHF. The DNA for the CDR3 is TGTGCCAGCAAACTCTTTAATGGTGAGCCCCAGCATTTT.